This T cell receptor (beta chain) came from a study of technical replicates of blood from a few donors. TCRdb's copy holds only in-frame clones and misses some; the assay was immunoSEQ multiplex PCR. The sample has tens of thousands of clones, around 94% seen once. The CDR3 extends over 14 amino acids. The germline V gene encodes CDR1 SGHKS and CDR2 YYEKEE (reference sequence). The V end was cut by 4 bases, the J end by 1 base, with 9 bases between. Sequences were obtained from T cells isolated from PBMCs. The gene calls are TRBV5-5 and TRBJ1-5; tentative D call: TRBD1 (6 bases). The TCR comes from a human donor in good health. CDR3: CASSLGHSNQPQHF. The CDR3 DNA is TGTGCCAGCAGCCTGGGACACAGCAATCAGCCCCAGCATTTT.